This TCR beta chain was captured by sequencing in a study of T cells in Graves' hyperthyroidism and ophthalmopathy. TCR beta CDR3 regions were amplified from RNA transcripts. HTBI primers drove first-round RT-PCR of the TCR CDR3. MiXCR, applied by TCRdb to the multiplex PCR reads, yields one record per CDR3 protein. The repertoire holds around 720,000 distinct CDR3 sequences, with 35% as singletons. This clonotype was seen repeatedly, ten times or more. Its antigen is unidentified. One end of the junction does not line up with germline, which may come from a read error. Patients were excluded because of uncontrolled infection, other autoimmune disease, pregnancy or lactation. Study-wide results and limits: Stable hyperthyroidism and ophthalmopathy were separated using 13 V-J signatures.

The CDR3 runs 11 residues. Germline lookup yields CDR1 SGHVS and CDR2 FQNEAQ. The source of this sequence is a woman in her forties with Graves' hyperthyroidism. This chain uses TRBV7-8 with TRBJ2-5; D remains ambiguous. The specimen was blood. The CDR3 sequence is CASSHMETQYF. The CDR3 bases are TGCGCCAGCAGCCACATGGAGACCCAGTACTTC.